The next 3 T cell receptor beta chains were all read from a single sample in a study of regulatory T cells in long-lasting Graves disease. Libraries of TCR beta came from iRepertoire HTBI primers plus Arm-PCR of CDR3 regions. In TCRdb, the multiplex PCR reads were re-called with MiXCR into one record per CDR3 protein. The sample includes around 330,000 distinct CDR3 sequences, about a sixth of them seen just once. Time point: newly diagnosed GD, antithyroid drugs for less than 3 months. There was RNA extracted from PBMCs, and the TCR library was made from it. Material: peripheral blood mononuclear cells (PBMCs), obtained at new diagnosis, from a patient treated with antithyroid drugs. These receptors originate from a female donor with Graves disease.

The table lists this clonotype with many counts. The rearrangement links TRBV6-1 to TRBJ1-5; unclear D gene. V lost 6 bases and J lost 5, with 29 bases in between. The length of the CDR3 is 19 residues. Looked up from germline, CDR1 is MNHNS and CDR2 is SASEGT. Written as DNA, the CDR3 is TGTGCCAGCAGCGATGGTTCAGGAGCCCATTATGGTTGGCATCAGCCCCAGCATTTT. Amino acids: CASSDGSGAHYGWHQPQHF.

This clonotype was detected only a few times. This rearrangement joins TRBV5-1 to TRBJ2-5; TRBD1 matches 9 bases. Germline assignment: CDR1 SGHRS and CDR2 YFSETQ. After removal of 6 bases from V and 4 bases from J, the junction contained 10 bases not matched to a gene. The CDR3 is made up of 15 amino acids. The CDR3 DNA is TGCGCCAGCACCCCACAGGGGGCGCCGTCAGAGACCCAGTACTTC. Translation gives CASTPQGAPSETQYF.

In its sample, this clonotype was seen many times. V gene TRBV6-2 or TRBV6-3 combines with J gene TRBJ2-3; TRBD2 might be the D (6 bases). The CDR3 runs to 13 residues. Trimming removed 7 bases from V and 5 bases from J, with 13 bases in between. Germline V gives CDR1 MNHEY, CDR2 SVGEGT. Here the CDR3 reads CASTWRRGDTQYF. CDR3 DNA: TGTGCCAGCACCTGGAGGCGGGGAGATACGCAGTATTTT.